The 10 T cell receptor beta chains presented below share a single source sample, sequenced in a study of radiotherapy plus CTLA-4 blockade in lung cancer. The data were produced by immunoSEQ multiplex PCR, yet TCRdb's version contains in-frame clones alone and is incomplete. The sample consists of approximately 90,000 clones, about 80% of them appearing once. The source was peripheral blood, collected from a patient treated with radiotherapy plus ipilimumab. These receptors came from a human donor with non-small cell lung cancer who had stable disease on radiotherapy plus ipilimumab.

The chain is built from TRBV18 and TRBJ2-7, with TRBD2 matching over 9 bases. Germline CDR1 is KGHSH and CDR2 is LQKENI. Trimming cost V 2 bases and J 7 bases; bases outside gene matches: 3. CDR3 length: 13 residues. CDR3 residues: CASSPGLAGEQYF. The CDR3 nucleotides are TGTGCCAGCTCACCAGGGCTAGCGGGAGAGCAGTACTTC.

The chain recombines TRBV27 with TRBJ2-1, with D possibly being TRBD2 (5 bases). Germline lookup yields CDR1 MNHEY and CDR2 SMNVEV (reference sequence). CDR3 length: 13 amino acids. Trimming removed 11 bases from V and 2 bases from J, with 13 bases in between. In nucleotides, the CDR3 is TGTGCCGCGCGATCCGGGACCTACAATGAGCAGTTCTTC. This sequence encodes CAARSGTYNEQFF.

The chain couples TRBV5-6 to TRBJ2-2, with 12 positions matching TRBD2. V trimming: 4 bases; J trimming: 10 bases; junction bases outside the gene matches: 8. Germline CDR1 is SGHDT and CDR2 is YYEEEE. There are 15 residues in the CDR3. CDR3 nucleotides: TGTGCCAGCAGCGGGAGGACTAGCGGGGTGCTGGAGCTGTTTTTT. Protein sequence: CASSGRTSGVLELFF.

The rearrangement uses TRBV29-1 and TRBJ2-1; 15 bases are a match to TRBD2. CDR1 is SQVTM and CDR2 is ANQGSEA in the germline V gene. This CDR3 has 17 amino acids. V gave up 6 bases and J gave up 0 bases; unmatched junction bases: 6. The CDR3 nucleotides are TGCAGCGTCGGGACTAGCGGGAGGACCGGCTCCTACAATGAGCAGTTCTTC. Amino acid sequence: CSVGTSGRTGSYNEQFF.

This chain uses TRBV27 with TRBJ1-4, with a possible D match to TRBD1 (6 bases). The V and J ends lost 4 bases and 7 bases respectively, with 19 bases between them. This CDR3 spans 16 amino acids. CDR1 is MNHEY and CDR2 is SMNVEV in the germline V gene (reference sequence). The CDR3 bases are TGTGCCAGCAGTTCTACCTCTCAGGGGAGAGGTGAAAAACTGTTTTTT. This gives the protein CASSSTSQGRGEKLFF.

This chain joins TRBV11-2 and TRBJ2-1; D is undetermined. Germline V gives CDR1 SGHAT, CDR2 FQNNGV. The CDR3 covers 14 residues. V shed 6 bases and J shed 0 bases, with 9 bases lying between them. CDR3 in amino acids: CASSRRSSYNEQFF. The CDR3 DNA reads as TGTGCCAGCAGTAGGCGTAGCTCCTACAATGAGCAGTTCTTC.

The rearrangement links TRBV19 to TRBJ2-3, with D perhaps TRBD2 (6 bases). This CDR3 has 14 residues. V lost 5 bases and J lost 4, with 13 bases in between. Germline V CDR1 and CDR2: LNHDA, SQIVND (reference sequence). CDR3: CASSPRLVPDTQYF. DNA for the CDR3: TGTGCCAGTAGTCCCCGACTAGTTCCAGATACGCAGTATTTT.

The chain couples TRBV30 to TRBJ1-1; D gene uncertain. Germline CDR1 reads GTSNPN; CDR2 reads SVGIG (reference sequence). V was shortened by 2 bases and J by 0 bases, with 13 bases between the two germline ends. The length of the CDR3 is 15 residues. Here the CDR3 DNA reads TGTGCCTGGAGTAAGAAAGGAGTAATGAACACTGAAGCTTTCTTT. It yields the protein CAWSKKGVMNTEAFF. The full variable domain, in which reference TRBV30 and TRBJ1-1 provide the parts outside the CDR3, is SQTIHQWPATLVQPVGSPLSLECTVEGTSNPNLYWYRQAAGRGLQLLFYSVGIGQISSEVPQNLSASRPQDRQFILSSKKLLLSDSGFYLCAWSKKGVMNTEAFFGQGTRLTVV.

This rearrangement joins TRBV5-4 to TRBJ2-5; the D gene is possibly TRBD2 (5 bases). This CDR3 comprises 14 residues. V lost 1 base, J lost 5 bases, and 12 bases lay in between. Germline CDR1 and CDR2: SGHNT and YYREEE (reference sequence). The CDR3 nucleotides are TGTGCCAGCAGCTTGAAGACGGGAAGGGAGACCCAGTACTTC. It yields the protein CASSLKTGRETQYF. The variable domain in full, completed from reference TRBV5-4 and TRBJ2-5, reads ETGVTQSPTHLIKTRGQQVTLRCSSQSGHNTVSWYQQALGQGPQFIFQYYREEENGRGNFPPRFSGLQFPNYSSELNVNALELDDSALYLCASSLKTGRETQYFGPGTRLLVL.

This clone occurred a few times. V gene TRBV9 combines with J gene TRBJ2-7; the match to TRBD2 covers 8 bases. Germline V lookup: CDR1 SGDLS, CDR2 YYNGEE. The CDR3 contains 14 residues. V shed 4 bases, J shed 6 bases, and the junction held 9 bases outside the gene matches. CDR3 sequence reads: CASSSSGALGEQYF. Written as DNA, the CDR3 is TGTGCCAGCAGCAGTAGCGGGGCACTAGGCGAGCAGTACTTC.